This TCR beta chain was retrieved from a study of tumor T cells in aggressive B-cell lymphoma. As for this clone: The same CDR3 can be traced to other DNA sequences in this sample.

Repertoires were generated with immunoSEQ multiplex PCR, while TCRdb's copy carries only in-frame clones and drops some. The table has 2,500 to 4,000 clones, approximately 86% seen once. CDR1 and CDR2 (germline): SNHLY, FYNNEI. The CDR3 contains 14 residues. The V end lost 7 bases, the J end lost 12 bases, and 25 bases lay between the germline ends. The sample was tumor tissue. The V call is TRBV2, the J call TRBJ2-7; possibly TRBD1 for D (6 bases). The sequence was collected from an adult with diffuse large B cell lymphoma. The CDR3 loop reads CASKPLPEGVELYF. CDR3 nucleotides: TGTGCCAGCAAACCACTCCCCGAGGGGGTAGAACTGTACTTC.